This T cell receptor (beta chain) was retrieved from a study of graft-versus-host responses after intestinal transplantation (dated by TCRdb to the early 2020s). In terms of the full investigation: Multivisceral, liver-intestinal, or isolated intestinal transplants were received by the recipients. All recipients received anti-thymocyte globulin induction followed by maintenance tacrolimus and steroids for 3 to 4 years. After intestinal transplantation, graft-versus-host and host-versus-graft alloreactive T cell clones were followed in the graft, circulation and bone marrow using bulk TCR-beta CDR3 sequencing. Alloreactive clones were identified by sequencing pre-transplant mixed lymphocyte reaction products and comparing these products with unstimulated pre-transplant donor and recipient T cells. A cohort of 24 intestinal transplant recipients, including one retransplant, was enrolled, and a few patients lacking pretransplant specimens were excluded. A peak of at least 4% donor T cells among recipient peripheral blood mononuclear cells was the definition used for donor T cell macrochimerism. Samples from three later patients were sequenced in-house on an Illumina MiSeq with MiXCR processing rather than by the commercial service. The paper as a whole reports these results and caveats: The conclusions were limited by the relatively low number and heterogeneity of the intestinal transplant patients. GvH clones turned up in recipient bone marrow, with some appearing earlier in ileal mucosa or blood, a pattern consistent with an intestinal mucosal origin. Patients with donor T cell macrochimerism had high GvH to HvG T cell clonal ratios in their allografts. Peak levels of circulating GvH clones were associated with declines in HvG clones early after transplant.

Library preparation used the immunoSEQ multiplex PCR assay. For most patients, high-throughput TCR-beta CDR3 sequencing of genomic DNA was performed by Adaptive Biotechnologies. In the source study's methods: TCR sequencing data for 18 patients were retrieved from Adaptive's ImmunoSEQ software; a few other patients were processed with MiXCR and VDJtools. CDR3 nucleotide sequences shared by donor and recipient were removed because the origin of these sequences could not be assigned. Alloreactive clones required at least 2-fold expansion over unstimulated cells and minimum CFSE-low frequency of 0.002% (template counts) or 0.001% (read counts). Clones detected in sequenced pre-transplant spleen, lymph node, or MLR CFSE-low populations of the donor or recipient were defined as mappable. Cumulative frequency of alloreactive clones was calculated as a percentage of all sequences weighted by copy number. TCRdb mirrors the immuneACCESS table, restricted to in-frame sequences. Some clones are absent from its copies; in checked studies, under half trace to an unresolved V gene, and the reason for the others is unknown. The D gene and trimming were derived from the DNA, and the V and J assignments and clone size from that table. For this sample the table gives fewer than 25,000 clones, of which roughly four fifths were detected only once. The ten largest clonotypes hold around 3.3% of the sample.

The CDR3 measures 16 amino acids from cysteine to phenylalanine. Just CDR3 DNA is preserved here, 48 bases in frame from base 1. According to the germline V gene, CDR1 reads KGHSH and CDR2 reads LQKENI. The germline V and J ends show losses of 6 bases and 2 bases respectively, and no gene match explains 11 bases of the junction. With regard to this clone: Its recognized antigen is unknown. No clone much larger than this one lies a single base away; base qualities are absent.

Intraepithelial and lamina propria lymphocytes were isolated from graft specimens using dithiothreitol, EDTA incubations and collagenase D digestion. Serial intestinal graft biopsy specimens collected up to 600 days after transplant underwent bulk TCR-beta sequencing. This clonotype was obtained from a human patient who received an intestinal transplant, so some T cells may come from the graft donor. Source: ileum tissue, taken 12 days after intestinal transplant. Recombination joined TRBV18 with TRBJ2-3; 7 bases in the junction line up with TRBD2. For the CDR3, the sequence is CASSPLGGGVTDTQYF. Here is the DNA: TGTGCCAGCTCCCCGCTCGGCGGGGGTGTCACAGATACGCAGTATTTT.